One and the same sample provided the 25 T cell receptor beta chains below, sequenced in a study of blood T cell repertoires in COVID-19. Using immunoSEQ multiplex PCR, the repertoire was profiled, and TCRdb retains in-frame clones only, with some absent. The data show some 71,000 clones, 90% seen once. Sequenced material: peripheral blood. These receptors were collected from a woman aged 18-29 years with acute or convalescent COVID-19.

Only a few counts were recorded for this clone. The chain is built from TRBV19 and TRBJ2-7, with a possible D match to TRBD2 (6 bases). Between the trimmed V and J ends, which lost 5 bases and 0 bases, there was a span of 14 bases. The CDR3 consists of 15 residues. Germline CDR1 is LNHDA and CDR2 is SQIVND (reference sequence). This CDR3 is CASSSHSGVSYEQYF. The CDR3 DNA reads as TGTGCCAGTAGTTCCCATAGCGGTGTCTCCTACGAGCAGTACTTC.

V usage is TRBV25-1 and J usage is TRBJ1-4; D might be TRBD1 (6 bases). From germline, CDR1 is MGHDK and CDR2 SYGVNS. Trimming removed 4 bases at V and 5 bases at J, with 11 bases between. CDR3 size: 14 residues. CDR3 protein: CASSVPGVNEKLFF. CDR3 sequence (DNA): TGTGCCAGCAGTGTACCAGGGGTAAATGAAAAACTGTTTTTT.

In DNA form, the CDR3 reads TGTGCCAGCAGTCCCCCAGCAGGGTTGACGACCCAGCATTTT. Translating gives CASSPPAGLTTQHF. The J gene is TRBJ1-5, the V gene TRBV28, with a weak D call TRBD1 (5 bases). Trimming took 5 bases from V and 11 from J, leaving 19 bases between them. Germline CDR1 and CDR2: MDHEN and SYDVKM. The CDR3 runs 14 residues. Using reference TRBV28 and TRBJ1-5 for the parts outside the CDR3, the full variable domain is DVKVTQSSRYLVKRTGEKVFLECVQDMDHENMFWYRQDPGLGLRLIYFSYDVKMKEKGDIPEGYSVSREKKERFSLILESASTNQTSMYLCASSPPAGLTTQHFGDGTRLSIL.

The chain couples TRBV29-1 to TRBJ1-2; D perhaps matches TRBD1 (5 bases). V lost 7 bases, J lost 8 bases, and 14 bases lay in between. The length of the CDR3 is 11 residues. Germline values: CDR1 SQVTM, CDR2 ANQGSEA. DNA for the CDR3: TGCAGCGGCGGCCAGGGAGGAGGCTACACCTTC. Translated, it gives CSGGQGGGYTF.

The rearrangement links TRBV18 to TRBJ2-2, with unresolved D. The CDR3 runs 13 residues. Germline V gives CDR1 KGHSH, CDR2 LQKENI. Deletions cut 8 bases from V and 2 bases from J, with 9 bases between. As DNA, the CDR3 is TGTGCCAGCACAATTCCAAACACCGGGGAGCTGTTTTTT. Translation gives CASTIPNTGELFF.

In its sample, this clone was seen once. The rearrangement links TRBV4-2 to TRBJ2-2; the D gene is possibly TRBD2 (6 bases). Germline V gene data show CDR1 as LGHNA and CDR2 as YNFKEQ. CDR3 length equals 16 residues. The V end lost 1 base, the J end lost 2 bases, and 11 bases lay between the germline ends. This CDR3 is CASSQVGGLNTGELFF. The CDR3 bases are TGTGCCAGCAGCCAAGTCGGCGGACTAAACACCGGGGAGCTGTTTTTT.

This chain joins TRBV2 and TRBJ1-2; 9 bases are shared with TRBD1. The CDR3 length is 18 residues. Looked up from germline, CDR1 is SNHLY and CDR2 is FYNNEI. J gave up 0 bases and V 4 bases, and 12 bases lay outside the gene matches. The CDR3 loop is CASSVNRDRVGSNYGYTF. CDR3 DNA sequence: TGTGCCAGCAGTGTAAACCGGGACAGGGTTGGCTCTAACTATGGCTACACCTTC.

Worth noting for this clone: The CDR3 ends on some other residue instead of the conserved phenylalanine or tryptophan, so this is likely a read error. No DNA is shown, since the ends of the CDR3 on it are uncertain; the CDR3 is the one TCRdb lists. The genes are TRBV6-2 or TRBV6-3 and TRBJ1-4. The V gene's germline CDR1 is MNHEY and CDR2 SVGEGT. The CDR3 numbers 12 amino acids, ends counted. This chain's CDR3 is CASSPPGLPLYL.

This clone was detected only once. The chain is built from TRBV30 and TRBJ1-3; D gene unclear. V lost 0 bases, J lost 1 base, and 7 bases lay in between. The CDR3 runs to 14 residues. Germline V gene sequence: CDR1 GTSNPN, CDR2 SVGIG (reference sequence). CDR3 DNA: TGTGCCTGGAGTGTACCGGAGTCTGGAAACACCATATATTTT. It translates to CAWSVPESGNTIYF. The variable domain in full, completed from reference TRBV30 and TRBJ1-3, reads SQTIHQWPATLVQPVGSPLSLECTVEGTSNPNLYWYRQAAGRGLQLLFYSVGIGQISSEVPQNLSASRPQDRQFILSSKKLLLSDSGFYLCAWSVPESGNTIYFGEGSWLTVV.

The table lists this clone with a count of one. The chain combines TRBV7-2 with TRBJ2-1; a possible D gene is TRBD2 (5 bases). Looked up from germline, CDR1 is SGHTA and CDR2 is FQGNSA. Trimming removed 3 bases at V and 3 bases at J, with 9 bases between. CDR3 length: 14 residues. Here the CDR3 reads CASSLFGVYNEQFF. The CDR3 region has the DNA TGTGCCAGCAGCTTGTTCGGGGTCTACAATGAGCAGTTCTTC.

The chain carries TRBV9 and TRBJ2-2; D uncertain. Between the trimmed V and J ends, which lost 4 bases and 0 bases, there was a span of 16 bases. Per germline, CDR1 SGDLS and CDR2 YYNGEE. CDR3 length: 17 residues. The CDR3 protein is CASSSPRRDSNTGELFF. DNA of the CDR3: TGTGCCAGCAGCTCTCCACGGAGAGACTCGAACACCGGGGAGCTGTTTTTT.

This chain uses TRBV2 with TRBJ2-1; D is unclear. V was clipped by 6 bases and J by 11 bases, with 14 bases between them. Germline-derived CDR1 and CDR2 are SNHLY and FYNNEI. This CDR3 comprises 12 residues. Here the CDR3 DNA reads TGTGCCAGCAGGAAGATCGGAGACCAGCAGTTCTTC. Residues: CASRKIGDQQFF.

The chain joins TRBV7-9 to TRBJ2-2; TRBD2 matches 9 bases. Trimming cost V 5 bases and J 5 bases; bases outside gene matches: 6. Germline-derived CDR1 and CDR2 are SEHNR and FQNEAQ (reference sequence). The CDR3 has 15 residues. The CDR3 region has the DNA TGTGCCAGCAGCAAGACTAGCGGACTAACCGGGGAGCTGTTTTTT. This sequence encodes CASSKTSGLTGELFF. Looking up the rest from reference TRBV7-9 and TRBJ2-2 gives the full variable domain: DTGVSQNPRHKITKRGQNVTFRCDPISEHNRLYWYRQTLGQGPEFLTYFQNEAQLEKSRLLSDRFSAERPKGSFSTLEIQRTEQGDSAMYLCASSKTSGLTGELFFGEGSRLTVL.

The chain carries TRBV2 and TRBJ2-3; 9 bases align to TRBD2. From germline, CDR1 is SNHLY and CDR2 FYNNEI. The CDR3 runs to 16 residues. V dropped 1 base and J dropped 4; count of bases not matched to a gene: 6. The CDR3 sequence is CASSEVAGGRADTQYF. CDR3 sequence (DNA): TGTGCCAGCAGTGAAGTGGCGGGGGGGCGTGCAGATACGCAGTATTTT.

Comment on this clone: The CDR3 ends on some other residue instead of the conserved phenylalanine or tryptophan, so this is likely a read error. No DNA is shown, since the ends of the CDR3 on it are uncertain; the CDR3 is the one TCRdb lists. The J gene is TRBJ1-2, the V gene TRBV10-2; TRBD1 was called by the table and not checked on the DNA. The CDR3 is 11 residues long, ends included. In germline, CDR1 is WSHSY, CDR2 SAAADI. The CDR3 sequence is CASSGPTGFIL.

V and J are TRBV2 and TRBJ2-3; 10 bases match TRBD2. Germline trimming cut 1 base from V and 1 base from J; bases unmatched to any gene: 5. Germline V gene data show CDR1 as SNHLY and CDR2 as FYNNEI. This CDR3 has 17 amino acids. CDR3 sequence: CASSEVLLAGGTDTQYF. DNA for the CDR3: TGTGCCAGCAGTGAAGTCTTGCTAGCGGGGGGCACAGATACGCAGTATTTT.

This clone was seen just once. The chain uses TRBV18 and TRBJ2-1; 7 bases are a match to TRBD2. Germline CDR1 is KGHSH and CDR2 is LQKENI. V shed 6 bases, J shed 1 base, and the junction held 3 bases outside the gene matches. The CDR3 length is 14 residues. CDR3 coding DNA: TGTGCCAGCTCGCCGGGGGGATCCTACAATGAGCAGTTCTTC. Its protein is CASSPGGSYNEQFF.

V and J are TRBV6-2 or TRBV6-3 and TRBJ1-5; a weak D match, TRBD1 (6 bases). This CDR3 has 20 amino acids. Germline assignment: CDR1 MNHEY and CDR2 SVGEGT. V gave up 0 bases and J gave up 1 base, with 22 bases separating them. The CDR3 is CASSYSIYFGGARSNQPQHF. The CDR3 nucleotides read TGTGCCAGCAGTTACTCGATTTATTTTGGGGGGGCGAGAAGCAATCAGCCCCAGCATTTT.

There are a few counts of this clone. V usage is TRBV4-1 and J usage is TRBJ1-3, with D possibly being TRBD1 (6 bases). V was clipped by 0 bases and J by 3 bases, with 15 bases between them. CDR1 and CDR2 (germline): MGHRA, YSYEKL. The CDR3 extends over 17 amino acids. CDR3 sequence: CASSQEFFGQFGNTIYF. For the CDR3, the DNA is TGCGCCAGCAGCCAAGAGTTCTTCGGACAGTTTGGAAACACCATATATTTT.

The J gene is TRBJ2-7, the V gene TRBV2; 8 bases agree with TRBD1. This CDR3 has 14 residues. V shed 5 bases, J shed 2 bases, and the junction held 5 bases outside the gene matches. Germline assignment: CDR1 SNHLY and CDR2 FYNNEI. Here the CDR3 DNA reads TGTGCCAGCAGTCCGGACAGGGCTGCCTACGAGCAGTACTTC. Amino acids: CASSPDRAAYEQYF.

V usage is TRBV7-9 and J usage is TRBJ2-1; TRBD2 matches at 15 bases. This CDR3 is built from 17 residues. Germline V gives CDR1 SEHNR, CDR2 FQNEAQ (reference sequence). The V and J ends lost 3 bases and 8 bases, in that order; junction bases with no gene match: 8. In DNA, the CDR3 is TGTGCCAGCAGCTTGGGGACTAGCGGGAGGAGGCGCGATGAGCAGTTCTTC. Translating gives CASSLGTSGRRRDEQFF.

The J gene is TRBJ2-2, the V gene TRBV29-1; tentative D call: TRBD2 (7 bases). This CDR3 is built from 12 residues. Germline V lookup: CDR1 SQVTM, CDR2 ANQGSEA. The CDR3: CTTWGGPWELFF. CDR3 bases: TGCACCACCTGGGGGGGGCCGTGGGAGCTGTTTTTT.

The gene calls are TRBV4-3 and TRBJ1-2, with D maybe TRBD1 (5 bases). CDR3 size: 16 residues. Germline assignment: CDR1 LGHNA and CDR2 YSLEER. V was clipped by 0 bases and J by 2 bases, with 13 bases between them. In nucleotides, the CDR3 is TGCGCCAGCAGCCAAGACCGGACGCGGGGGAACTATGGCTACACCTTC. It codes for CASSQDRTRGNYGYTF.

This chain uses TRBV28 with TRBJ1-5; tentatively, D is TRBD1 (6 bases). This CDR3 has 15 amino acids. CDR1 is MDHEN, CDR2 SYDVKM, per germline. The V and J ends lost 2 bases and 2 bases respectively, with 10 bases between them. DNA for the CDR3: TGTGCCAGCAGTTTAAGGGCAGGGGGCAATCAGCCCCAGCATTTT. It specifies CASSLRAGGNQPQHF.

The count of this clone is one. The V and J genes are TRBV29-1 and TRBJ1-2; 7 bases are shared with TRBD1. With V trimmed by 6 bases and J by 8 bases, 9 bases remained unmatched. From germline, CDR1 is SQVTM and CDR2 ANQGSEA. CDR3 length: 12 amino acids. The CDR3 sequence: CSVETTGVGYTF. CDR3 bases: TGCAGCGTCGAGACCACAGGGGTCGGCTACACCTTC.